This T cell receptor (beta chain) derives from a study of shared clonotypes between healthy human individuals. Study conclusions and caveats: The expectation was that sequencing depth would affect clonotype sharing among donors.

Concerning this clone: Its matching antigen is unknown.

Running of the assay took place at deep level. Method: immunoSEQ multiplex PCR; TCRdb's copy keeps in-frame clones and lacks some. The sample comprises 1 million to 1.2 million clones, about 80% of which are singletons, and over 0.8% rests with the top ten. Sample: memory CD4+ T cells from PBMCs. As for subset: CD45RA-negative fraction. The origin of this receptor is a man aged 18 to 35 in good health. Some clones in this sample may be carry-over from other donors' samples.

The CDR3 coding sequence is TGCGCCAGCAGCCAAGATTACAGGACAGAGACCCAGTACTTC. This gives the protein CASSQDYRTETQYF. This chain connects TRBV4-1 to TRBJ2-5; weak D call: TRBD1 (5 bases). V was clipped by 0 bases and J by 4 bases, with 9 bases between them. Germline assignment: CDR1 MGHRA and CDR2 YSYEKL. The CDR3 contains 14 residues.